The subject of this entry is one T cell receptor (beta chain). The clone's antigen remains unknown. There are no base qualities to consult, and no much larger clone falls within one base. DNA from uncultured naive and memory CD4+ T cells underwent immunoSEQ TCR-beta sequencing at deep resolution. The authors' analysis ran thus. During preprocessing, nonproductive sequences were discarded, as were any CDR3s that did not begin with C, did not end with F or W, or were shorter than 7 amino acids. Cultured and uncultured naive and memory CD4+ repertoires were searched for CDR3s previously identified as spike- and CEF-reactive. CDR3 homology was measured as pairwise Levenshtein distance, computed with the stringdist R package after trimming three terminal residues from each end. Imported from immuneACCESS, the table was reduced by TCRdb to in-frame sequences with V and J called. These copies leave out some clones; in studies compared against another copy, an unresolved V gene accounts for under half, and the cause of the remainder is not known. The V and J calls and clone size were taken over from that table, and D and trimming were inferred from the DNA. Present in this sample are about 64,000 clones, over 90% of which were seen just once. The ten largest clones represent 0.11% to 0.15% of the sample.

CD4+ T cells from unexposed donors were collected before the COVID-19 pandemic (2011-2018). Naive and memory CD4+ T cells were separated from cryopreserved PBMCs through CD4 enrichment, which was followed by EasySep naive CD4+ T cell enrichment. The leukapheresis product for the unexposed donors was obtained through commercial purchase. Ficoll-Paque PLUS gradient centrifugation was used to isolate PBMCs from either whole blood or leukapheresis product. The PBMCs went either fresh into the expansion assay or into cryopreservation at -140 degrees C. The QIAamp Micro DNA Kit was used to extract genomic DNA from the CD4+ T cells. The CDR1 and CDR2 encoded by the germline V gene are SNHLY and FYNNEI. The CDR3 sequence holds 13 residues, the cysteine and phenylalanine included. CDR3 DNA is the only sequence kept; it has 39 bases, read in frame from the first base. Trimming removed 7 bases from V and 2 bases from J, leaving 12 bases between the germline ends.

The source of the sample is a study of CD4 T cells in relation to SARS-CoV-2 and coronaviruses (TCRdb year 2021). Study-level background: HLA restriction was mapped for shared crossreactive spike epitopes using patient-derived lymphoblastoid cell lines. Memory CD4+ T cell crossreactivity between SARS-CoV-2 and common cold coronavirus spike proteins was assessed at the TCR clonotype level in the study. Samples from a few pre-COVID donors and the naive versus memory experiments were sequenced with the Adaptive Biotechnologies TCR-sequencing kit; other data were Illumina-based. A different, Illumina-based TCR-beta assay was used to sequence expansion assays from other donors in the study. The investigation overall reported the following: Crossreactivity analysis centred on spike protein, so crossreactivity against other viral proteins was not assessed. No donor contributed both pre-pandemic and post-infection samples, which limited tracing the source of pre-existing responses. Crossreactive clones showed significantly weaker SARS-CoV-2-driven expansion than monoreactive clones, consistent with antigenic imprinting. Sequencing of naive versus memory cells indicated that the assay detects memory recall responses, not primary responses primed during culture. In roughly two thirds of donors, memory CD4+ clonotypes turned up that crossrecognized SARS-CoV-2 and at least one common cold coronavirus spike. The study was constrained by small numbers of patients and of tested TCRs.

This TCR was recovered from a human donor in good health. Recombination connected TRBV2 to TRBJ2-7; the D gene is not confidently resolved. Input material: naive CD4+ T cells from PBMCs. The label giving this sample's cell subset or site can be read as: naive CD4+ T cells isolated by negative enrichment. The CDR3 region reads CASTTRITYEQYF. The DNA sequence is as follows: TGTGCCAGCACCACCAGGATAACCTACGAGCAGTACTTC.